The rows below give T cell receptor beta chains drawn from one sample of a study of T cell repertoires in cytomegalovirus infection. No antigen has been assigned to these receptors. TCRdb re-derived calls from the reads in MiXCR, one entry per CDR3 protein. The table lists approximately 110,000 distinct CDR3 sequences, under 35% of them singletons. The sample consisted of CD8+ T cells from cultured PBMCs, taken from culture after CMV antigen stimulation. The receptors originated from a human donor in good health (CMV status not recorded). Some clones in this sample may be carry-over from other donors' samples. Each CDR3 is given with its conserved first and last residue. D genes are given only for firm matches. A clone size is listed for some rows: how often the clone was seen (once, few, many), or a class if it is expanded.

J | size | D | V | DNA | CDR3
TRBJ1-6 | . | . | TRBV25-1 | TGTGCCAGCAGTGATCTCGGGAGCCTTAATTCACCCCTCCACTTT | CASSDLGSLNSPLHF
TRBJ2-1 | . | TRBD1 | TRBV7-9 | TGTGCCAGCAGCTCTTTCCGGGACAGGGGGCACCGTGAGCAGTTCTTC | CASSSFRDRGHREQFF
TRBJ2-2 | . | TRBD1 | TRBV12-3/TRBV12-4 | TGTGCCACCAGCCTAGGACAGGGATATACCGGGGAGCTGTTTTTT | CATSLGQGYTGELFF
TRBJ1-2 | . | . | TRBV9 | TGTGCCAGCAGCGGTGGGGACAAGGGTTGGGGCTACACCTTC | CASSGGDKGWGYTF
TRBJ1-2 | many | . | TRBV7-8 | TGTGCCAGCAGCTCCCCGGACGGTTCCTATGGCTACACCTTC | CASSSPDGSYGYTF
TRBJ1-2 | many | TRBD1 | TRBV7-9 | TGTGCCAGCAGCTTAGCGGATGGACAGGCGGACTATGGCTACACCTTC | CASSLADGQADYGYTF
TRBJ2-2 | few | . | TRBV5-8 | TGTGCCAGGAAACAAGAACAGTTCACCGGGGAGCTGTTTTTT | CARKQEQFTGELFF
TRBJ2-3 | . | . | TRBV27 | TGTGCCAGCAGTTTATCAGTCGACAGATACACAGATACGCAGTATTTT | CASSLSVDRYTDTQYF
TRBJ1-1 | . | . | TRBV6-6 | TGTGCCAGCAGTTACATTCCGGGGGGAGGATCCCGAGCTTTCTTT | CASSYIPGGGSRAFF
TRBJ2-5 | few | . | TRBV6-2/TRBV6-3 | TGTGCCAGCGCCGTGGAGACCCAGTACTTC | CASAVETQYF